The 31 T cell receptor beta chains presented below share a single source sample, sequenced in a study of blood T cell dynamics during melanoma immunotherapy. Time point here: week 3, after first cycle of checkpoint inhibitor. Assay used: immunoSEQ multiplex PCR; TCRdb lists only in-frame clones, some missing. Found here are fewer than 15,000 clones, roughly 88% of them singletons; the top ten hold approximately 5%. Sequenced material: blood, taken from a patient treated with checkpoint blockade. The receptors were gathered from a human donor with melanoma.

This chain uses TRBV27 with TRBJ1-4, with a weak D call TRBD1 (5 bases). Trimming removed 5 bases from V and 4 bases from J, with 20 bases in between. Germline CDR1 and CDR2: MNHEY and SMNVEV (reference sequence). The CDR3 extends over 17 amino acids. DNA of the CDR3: TGTGCCAGCAGTCCGACCGGGACGGGGACCTTTAATGAAAAACTGTTTTTT. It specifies CASSPTGTGTFNEKLFF.

The chain's CDR3 is CASSNLGYEQYF. The CDR3 DNA reads as TGTGCCAGTAGTAATCTAGGCTACGAGCAGTACTTC. The gene calls are TRBV19 and TRBJ2-7, with D hard to call. The CDR3 runs 12 residues. CDR1 and CDR2 (germline): LNHDA, SQIVND (reference sequence). The V end was cut by 4 bases, the J end by 3 bases, with 7 bases between.

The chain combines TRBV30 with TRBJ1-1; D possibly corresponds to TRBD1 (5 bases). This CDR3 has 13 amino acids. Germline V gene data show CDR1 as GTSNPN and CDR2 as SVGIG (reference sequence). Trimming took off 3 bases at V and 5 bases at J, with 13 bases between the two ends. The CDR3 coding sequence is TGTGCCTGGAGGCGAACTTGGGGGACTGAAGCTTTCTTT. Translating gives CAWRRTWGTEAFF.

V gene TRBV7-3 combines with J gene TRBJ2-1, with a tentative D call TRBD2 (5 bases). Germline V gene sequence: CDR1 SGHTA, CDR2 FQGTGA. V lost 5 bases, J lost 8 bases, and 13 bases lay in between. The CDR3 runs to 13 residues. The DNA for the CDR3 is TGTGCCAGCAGCCCCGGGAATAAGGATGAGCAGTTCTTC. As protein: CASSPGNKDEQFF.

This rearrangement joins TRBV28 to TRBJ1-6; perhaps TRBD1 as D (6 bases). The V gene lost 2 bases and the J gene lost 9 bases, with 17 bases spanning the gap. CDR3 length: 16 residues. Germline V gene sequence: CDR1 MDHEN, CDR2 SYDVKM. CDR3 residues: CASSLETGNPGSPLHF. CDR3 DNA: TGTGCCAGCAGTTTAGAGACAGGAAATCCGGGTTCACCCCTCCACTTT.

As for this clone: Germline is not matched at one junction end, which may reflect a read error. CDR3 in DNA: TGTGCCAGCAGTCACTCCGGGACAGTCATGAACACTGAAGCTTTCTTT. It codes for CASSHSGTVMNTEAFF. The rearrangement links TRBV6-6 to TRBJ1-1; TRBD1 matches at 7 bases. CDR3 length: 16 residues. Germline V lookup: CDR1 MNHNY, CDR2 SVGAGI (reference sequence).

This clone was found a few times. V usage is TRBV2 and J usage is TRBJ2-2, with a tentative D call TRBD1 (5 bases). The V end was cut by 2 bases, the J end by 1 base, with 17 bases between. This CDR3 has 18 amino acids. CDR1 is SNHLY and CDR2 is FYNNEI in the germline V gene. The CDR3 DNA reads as TGTGCCAGCAGTGAACCCCAGGGCGAAAAGAGGAACACCGGGGAGCTGTTTTTT. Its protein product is CASSEPQGEKRNTGELFF.

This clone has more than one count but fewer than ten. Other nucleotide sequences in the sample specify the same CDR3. The CDR3 DNA follows: TGCGCCAGCAGCTTGGATCTAGCGGGACGGAATGAGCAGTTCTTC. Translated: CASSLDLAGRNEQFF. V is TRBV5-1 and J is TRBJ2-1; 9 bases agree with TRBD2. Trimming removed 0 bases from V and 7 bases from J; junction bases left unmatched: 5. The CDR3 has 15 residues. Germline V CDR1 and CDR2: SGHRS, YFSETQ.

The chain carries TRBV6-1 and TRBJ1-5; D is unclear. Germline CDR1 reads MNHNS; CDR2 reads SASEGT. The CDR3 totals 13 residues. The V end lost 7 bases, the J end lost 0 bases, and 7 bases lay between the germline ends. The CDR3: CASTPYSNQPQHF. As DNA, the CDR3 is TGTGCCAGCACTCCGTATAGCAATCAGCCCCAGCATTTT.

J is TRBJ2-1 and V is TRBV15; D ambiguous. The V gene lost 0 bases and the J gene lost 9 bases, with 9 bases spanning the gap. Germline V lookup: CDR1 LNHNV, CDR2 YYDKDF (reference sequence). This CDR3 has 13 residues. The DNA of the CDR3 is TGTGCCACCAGCAGAGATCTGGGCAGTGAGCAGTTCTTC. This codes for CATSRDLGSEQFF.

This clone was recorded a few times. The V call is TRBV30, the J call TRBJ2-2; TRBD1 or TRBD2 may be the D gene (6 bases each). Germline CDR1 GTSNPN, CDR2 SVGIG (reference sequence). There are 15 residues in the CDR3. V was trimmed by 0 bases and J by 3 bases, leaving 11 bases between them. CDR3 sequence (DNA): TGTGCCTGGAGTGTAACGGGGGCCTACACCGGGGAGCTGTTTTTT. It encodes CAWSVTGAYTGELFF.

DNA of the CDR3: TGTGCCAGCAGCGCAGGACTAGCGGGAGTAGATACGCAGTATTTT. It encodes CASSAGLAGVDTQYF. This chain uses TRBV9 with TRBJ2-3, with 13 bases matching TRBD2. CDR3 length: 15 residues. Germline CDR1 SGDLS, CDR2 YYNGEE. Germline trimming cut 3 bases from V and 5 bases from J; bases unmatched to any gene: 3.

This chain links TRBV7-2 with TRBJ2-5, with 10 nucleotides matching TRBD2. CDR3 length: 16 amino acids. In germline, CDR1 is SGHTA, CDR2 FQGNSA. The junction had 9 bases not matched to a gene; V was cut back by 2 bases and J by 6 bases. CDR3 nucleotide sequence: TGTGCCAGCAGCTTATCCTCTAGCGGGAGCGAAAAGACCCAGTACTTC. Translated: CASSLSSSGSEKTQYF.

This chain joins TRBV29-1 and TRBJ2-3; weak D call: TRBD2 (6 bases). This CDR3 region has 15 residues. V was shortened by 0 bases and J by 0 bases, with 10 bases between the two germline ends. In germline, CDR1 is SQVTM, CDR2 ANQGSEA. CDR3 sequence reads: CSVEEGLTSTDTQYF. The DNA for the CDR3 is TGCAGCGTTGAAGAGGGACTTACTAGCACAGATACGCAGTATTTT.

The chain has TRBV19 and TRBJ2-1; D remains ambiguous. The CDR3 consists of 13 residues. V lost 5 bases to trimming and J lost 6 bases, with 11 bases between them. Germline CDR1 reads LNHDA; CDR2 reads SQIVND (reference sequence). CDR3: CASSDRRSNEQFF. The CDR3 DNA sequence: TGTGCCAGTAGTGATAGGAGAAGCAATGAGCAGTTCTTC.

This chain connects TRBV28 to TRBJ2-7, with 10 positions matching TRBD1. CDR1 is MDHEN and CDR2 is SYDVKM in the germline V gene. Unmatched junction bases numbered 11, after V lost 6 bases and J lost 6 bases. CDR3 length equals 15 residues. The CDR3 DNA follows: TGTGCCAGCAGCCGTGGGGGACAGGGGTGGGGCGAGCAGTACTTC. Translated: CASSRGGQGWGEQYF.

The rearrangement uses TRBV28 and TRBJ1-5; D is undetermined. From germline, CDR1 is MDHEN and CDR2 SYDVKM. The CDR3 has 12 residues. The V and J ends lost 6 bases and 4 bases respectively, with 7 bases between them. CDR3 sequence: CASRQENQPQHF. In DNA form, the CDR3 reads TGTGCCAGCAGGCAGGAGAATCAGCCCCAGCATTTT.

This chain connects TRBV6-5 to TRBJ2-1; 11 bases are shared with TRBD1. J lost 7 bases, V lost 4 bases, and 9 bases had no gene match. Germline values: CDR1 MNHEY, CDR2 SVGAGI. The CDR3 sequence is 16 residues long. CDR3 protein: CASSWNGQGAGNEQFF. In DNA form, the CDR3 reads TGTGCCAGCAGTTGGAACGGACAGGGGGCGGGGAATGAGCAGTTCTTC.

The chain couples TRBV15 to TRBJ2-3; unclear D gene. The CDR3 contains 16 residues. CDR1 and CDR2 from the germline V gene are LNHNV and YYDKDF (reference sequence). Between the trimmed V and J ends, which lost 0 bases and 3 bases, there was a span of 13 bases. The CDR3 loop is CATSRDPPPRTDTQYF. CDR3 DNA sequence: TGTGCCACCAGCAGAGATCCCCCCCCTAGGACAGATACGCAGTATTTT.

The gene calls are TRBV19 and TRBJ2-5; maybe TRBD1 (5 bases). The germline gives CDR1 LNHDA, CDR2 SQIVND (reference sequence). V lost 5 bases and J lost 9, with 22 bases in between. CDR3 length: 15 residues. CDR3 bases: TGTGCCAGTAGTCCCCGTTGGGGCCTGGAAGGGGCCCAGTACTTC. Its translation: CASSPRWGLEGAQYF.

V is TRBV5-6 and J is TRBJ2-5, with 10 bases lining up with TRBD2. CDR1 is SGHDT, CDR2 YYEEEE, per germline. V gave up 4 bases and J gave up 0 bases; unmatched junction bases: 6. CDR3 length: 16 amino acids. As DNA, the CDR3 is TGTGCCAGCAGCCCTACTAGCGGGACGGACCAAGAGACCCAGTACTTC. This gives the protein CASSPTSGTDQETQYF.

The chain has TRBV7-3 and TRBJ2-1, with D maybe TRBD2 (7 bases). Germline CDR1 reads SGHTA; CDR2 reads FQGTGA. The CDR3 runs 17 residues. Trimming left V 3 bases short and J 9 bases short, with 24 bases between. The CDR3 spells CASSFTGTGVGGGEQFF. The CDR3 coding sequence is TGTGCCAGCAGCTTTACCGGGACCGGGGTGGGAGGGGGTGAGCAGTTCTTC.

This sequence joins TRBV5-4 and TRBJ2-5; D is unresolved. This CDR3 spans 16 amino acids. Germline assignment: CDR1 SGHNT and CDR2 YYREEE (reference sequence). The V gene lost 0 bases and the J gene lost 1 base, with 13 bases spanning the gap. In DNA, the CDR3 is TGTGCCAGCAGCTTGGTTCGGGTGTCGGGCCAAGAGACCCAGTACTTC. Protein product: CASSLVRVSGQETQYF.

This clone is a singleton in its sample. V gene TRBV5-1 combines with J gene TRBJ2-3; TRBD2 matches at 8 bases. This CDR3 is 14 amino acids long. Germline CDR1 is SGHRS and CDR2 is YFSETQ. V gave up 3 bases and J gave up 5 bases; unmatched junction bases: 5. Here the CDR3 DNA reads TGCGCCAGCAGCTCAGCGGGAGAAGAAGATACGCAGTATTTT. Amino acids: CASSSAGEEDTQYF.

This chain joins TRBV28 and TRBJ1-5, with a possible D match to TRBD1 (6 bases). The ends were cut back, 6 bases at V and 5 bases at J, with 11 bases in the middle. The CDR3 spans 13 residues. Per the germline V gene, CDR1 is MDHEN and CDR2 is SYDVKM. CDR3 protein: CASRGQPYQPQHF. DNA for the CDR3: TGTGCCAGCAGAGGACAGCCTTATCAGCCCCAGCATTTT. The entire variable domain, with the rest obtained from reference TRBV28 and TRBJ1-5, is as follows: DVKVTQSSRYLVKRTGEKVFLECVQDMDHENMFWYRQDPGLGLRLIYFSYDVKMKEKGDIPEGYSVSREKKERFSLILESASTNQTSMYLCASRGQPYQPQHFGDGTRLSIL.

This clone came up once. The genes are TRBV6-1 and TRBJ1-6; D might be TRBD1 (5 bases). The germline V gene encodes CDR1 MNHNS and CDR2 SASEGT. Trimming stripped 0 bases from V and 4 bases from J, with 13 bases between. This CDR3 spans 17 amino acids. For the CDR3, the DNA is TGTGCCAGCAGTGAAGCGGTGACAGCTAATTATAATTCACCCCTCCACTTT. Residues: CASSEAVTANYNSPLHF.

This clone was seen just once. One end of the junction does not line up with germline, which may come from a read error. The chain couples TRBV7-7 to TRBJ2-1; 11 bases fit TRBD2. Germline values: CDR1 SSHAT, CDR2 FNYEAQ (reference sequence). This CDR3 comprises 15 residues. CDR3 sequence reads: CASSLELAGVNEQFF. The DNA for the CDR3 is TGTGCTAGCAGCTTAGAACTAGCGGGAGTTAATGAGCAGTTCTTC.

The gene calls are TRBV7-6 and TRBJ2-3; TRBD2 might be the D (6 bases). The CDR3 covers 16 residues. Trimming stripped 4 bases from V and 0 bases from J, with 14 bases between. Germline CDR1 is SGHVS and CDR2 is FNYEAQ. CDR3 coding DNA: TGTGCCAGCAGCTCCGAATCTAGCGTAAGCACAGATACGCAGTATTTT. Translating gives CASSSESSVSTDTQYF.

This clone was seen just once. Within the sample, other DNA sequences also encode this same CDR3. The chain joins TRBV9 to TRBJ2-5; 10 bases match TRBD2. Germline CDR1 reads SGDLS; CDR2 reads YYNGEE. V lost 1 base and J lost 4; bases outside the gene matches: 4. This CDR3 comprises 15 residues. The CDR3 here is CASSVSGRASETQYF. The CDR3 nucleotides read TGTGCCAGCAGCGTAAGCGGGAGGGCCTCAGAGACCCAGTACTTC.

The CDR3 region is CASSEARVSGNYGYTF. The CDR3 DNA follows: TGTGCCAGCAGTGAAGCTCGGGTCAGCGGCAACTATGGCTACACCTTC. V gene TRBV6-1 combines with J gene TRBJ1-2; no firm D call. CDR3 length: 16 amino acids. Trimming cost V 0 bases and J 2 bases, with 13 bases left between them. Germline V gene data show CDR1 as MNHNS and CDR2 as SASEGT.

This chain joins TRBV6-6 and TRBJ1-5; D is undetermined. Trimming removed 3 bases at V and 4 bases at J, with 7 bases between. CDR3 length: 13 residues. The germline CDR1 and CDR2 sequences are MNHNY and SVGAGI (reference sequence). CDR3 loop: CASSYQQNQPQHF. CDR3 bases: TGTGCCAGCAGTTATCAACAGAATCAGCCCCAGCATTTT.